These T cell receptor beta chains were read from a single sample in a study of cytomegalovirus exposure and HLA in healthy donors. The data were produced by immunoSEQ multiplex PCR, yet TCRdb's version contains in-frame clones alone and is incomplete. The data contain about 150,000 clones, 75% to 90% of them seen just once; the ten biggest clones take up around 22%. The sample comprised PBMCs. All receptors derive from a man younger than 35 in good health and CMV-seropositive. CDR3s include the opening cysteine and the closing phenylalanine or tryptophan. D genes are given only for firm matches. Some rows mark clone size as missing; the rest say once, few, many or name a class of expanded clone.

TGTGCCAGCAGTTTATTCGGGGTCCCTAGCGGAAACTCCTACGAGCAGTACTTC	CASSLFGVPSGNSYEQYF	TRBV27	TRBD2	NA	TRBJ2-7
TGTGCCAGCAGCCCGGGACAGGGTGGCGAGCAGTACTTC	CASSPGQGGEQYF	TRBV7-3	TRBD1	NA	TRBJ2-7
TGTGCCTGGAGTGTCGGTCGAATTTCCTACAATGAGCAGTTCTTC	CAWSVGRISYNEQFF	TRBV30	NA	NA	TRBJ2-1
TGTGCCTCCGTGGCAAGCTCTGGGGCCAACGTCCTGACTTTC	CASVASSGANVLTF	TRBV25-1	NA	NA	TRBJ2-6
TGTGCCAGCAGCTTAGGCGGGAGTCGAGAAGAGACCCAGTACTTC	CASSLGGSREETQYF	TRBV13	NA	NA	TRBJ2-5
TGTGCCAGCAGCCGCCAGGGGGCGGGGGCCCAAGAGACCCAGTACTTC	CASSRQGAGAQETQYF	TRBV6-6	NA	NA	TRBJ2-5
TGTGCCAGCAGCTCCCTCGCAGGGGCGAGCGGGGAGCTGTTTTTT	CASSSLAGASGELFF	TRBV5-6	NA	NA	TRBJ2-2
TGTGCCAGCAGCTTAAGGCAGGGGGATGGCTACACCTTC	CASSLRQGDGYTF	TRBV7-9	TRBD1	NA	TRBJ1-2
TGTGCCACCAGCAGTCCTCGGGACACTTACTACGAGCAGTACTTC	CATSSPRDTYYEQYF	TRBV15	NA	NA	TRBJ2-7
TGCGCCAGCCAGCGGGAGGGCCAGAGCACCGGGGAGCTGTTTTTT	CASQREGQSTGELFF	TRBV5-1	TRBD2	NA	TRBJ2-2
TGCGCCAGCACGGATCGGGACAGGGGATATGGCTACACCTTC	CASTDRDRGYGYTF	TRBV4-1	TRBD1	few	TRBJ1-2
TGTGCCAGTACTGTTCAGGCGGGGATGAACTACGAGCAGTACTTC	CASTVQAGMNYEQYF	TRBV19	NA	NA	TRBJ2-7
TGTGCCTGGAGTAGAGGAGCCAATCAGCCCCAGCATTTT	CAWSRGANQPQHF	TRBV30	NA	few	TRBJ1-5
TGTGCCAGCAGCCCGACAGGGTCGGCTGGAAACACCATATATTTT	CASSPTGSAGNTIYF	TRBV7-2	TRBD1	NA	TRBJ1-3
TGTGCCAGCAGTTACAATTCAGGCAACTATGGCTACACCTTC	CASSYNSGNYGYTF	TRBV6-5	NA	few	TRBJ1-2
TGTGCCAGCCGGAACCTCCATACAGGGGGCAGCTCCTATAATTCACCCCTCCACTTT	CASRNLHTGGSSYNSPLHF	TRBV21-1	NA	NA	TRBJ1-6
TGTGCCAGCACCCTAAGGTTTACAGGGGGAAATCAGCCCCAGCATTTT	CASTLRFTGGNQPQHF	TRBV27	TRBD1	NA	TRBJ1-5
TGTGCCAGCAGCTTAGATCCCAGTAGCACAGATACGCAGTATTTT	CASSLDPSSTDTQYF	TRBV7-8	NA	NA	TRBJ2-3
TGCGCCAGCAGCCAATCACTAGCGGGAGGGGTTGGTGAGCAGTTCTTC	CASSQSLAGGVGEQFF	TRBV4-3	TRBD2	NA	TRBJ2-1
TGTGCCAGCAGCTCGGACCTACTAGTTTACGAGCAGTACTTC	CASSSDLLVYEQYF	TRBV5-6	NA	NA	TRBJ2-7
TGTGCCAGCAGCTTATCTGGGGGGGATGAGCAGTTCTTC	CASSLSGGDEQFF	TRBV7-3	TRBD2	NA	TRBJ2-1
TGTGCCAGCAAAGGGGACAGCCTCTACGAGCAGTACTTC	CASKGDSLYEQYF	TRBV27	TRBD1	NA	TRBJ2-7
TGTGCCAGCAACAGCGGCGGGGGGCTGGGGACTGAAGCTTTCTTT	CASNSGGGLGTEAFF	TRBV6-5	NA	NA	TRBJ1-1
TGTGCCTGGGGGGTTTGGGGACTAGCCAATGAGCAGTTCTTC	CAWGVWGLANEQFF	TRBV21-1	NA	few	TRBJ2-1
TGCGCCAGCAGCTTGGGGGGCCCAACAGAGACCCAGTACTTC	CASSLGGPTETQYF	TRBV5-1	NA	NA	TRBJ2-5
TGTGCCAGCAGTGAGCTGGACAGTCCAGAGACCCAGTACTTC	CASSELDSPETQYF	TRBV6-1	NA	NA	TRBJ2-5
TGTGCCAGCTCATCCCGACAGACTAATCAGCCCCAGCATTTT	CASSSRQTNQPQHF	TRBV18	NA	NA	TRBJ1-5
TGTGCCAGCAGCCCTATCGGACTAGCGGGCAATGAGCAGTTCTTC	CASSPIGLAGNEQFF	TRBV7-3	TRBD2	NA	TRBJ2-1
TGTGCCACCAAGCTCCAGGGGGCGGGTGGCTACACCTTC	CATKLQGAGGYTF	TRBV2	TRBD1	NA	TRBJ1-2